These 11 T cell receptor beta chains share one sample of origin, sequenced in a study of cytomegalovirus exposure and HLA in healthy donors. Both 60 Vbeta primers and 13 Jbeta primers went into the PCR. Clones were sequenced by immunoSEQ multiplex PCR, and TCRdb holds only the in-frame ones, with some missing. The sample yields under 200,000 clones, approximately 80% seen once. Sequenced material: PBMCs. These receptor sequences come from a woman between 35 and 50 years old in good health and CMV-seropositive.

The CDR3 nucleotides read TGTGCCAGCAGTTCGGGTAATTCACCCCTCCACTTT. Translation: CASSSGNSPLHF. The genes are TRBV6-5 and TRBJ1-6; no clear D. Germline V gene sequence: CDR1 MNHEY, CDR2 SVGAGI. Trimming stripped 4 bases from V and 6 bases from J, with 4 bases between. The length of the CDR3 is 12 residues.

The rearrangement uses TRBV7-2 and TRBJ2-3; weak D call: TRBD2 (6 bases). CDR1 and CDR2 from the germline V gene are SGHTA and FQGNSA. Trimming took off 5 bases at V and 8 bases at J, with 11 bases between the two ends. The CDR3 covers 12 residues. The CDR3 DNA reads TGTGCCAGCAGCAGGGACTTTCTTACGCAGTATTTT. Residues: CASSRDFLTQYF.

The V call is TRBV27, the J call TRBJ2-3; D unclear. The CDR3 sequence is 16 residues long. Germline loops: CDR1 MNHEY, CDR2 SMNVEV (reference sequence). The V end was cut by 8 bases, the J end by 6 bases, with 24 bases between. Here the CDR3 reads CASSSETSAFPDTQYF. CDR3 nucleotide sequence: TGTGCCAGCTCTTCAGAGACTTCAGCATTCCCGGATACGCAGTATTTT.

J is TRBJ2-3 and V is TRBV6-6; 9 nucleotides line up with TRBD2. Germline trimming cut 6 bases from V and 6 bases from J; bases unmatched to any gene: 4. CDR3 length equals 13 residues. CDR1 MNHNY and CDR2 SVGAGI come from the germline V gene (reference sequence). The CDR3 coding sequence is TGTGCCAGCAGGAGCGGGGGGTCGGATACGCAGTATTTT. This sequence encodes CASRSGGSDTQYF.

The rearrangement uses TRBV5-4 and TRBJ2-5; D is perhaps TRBD1 (8 bases). Germline V CDR1 and CDR2: SGHNT, YYREEE (reference sequence). This CDR3 spans 15 amino acids. The germline V and J ends were trimmed by 3 bases and 11 bases, with 23 bases remaining between them. The CDR3 loop is CASSWSGTGPPQQYF. In DNA form, the CDR3 reads TGTGCCAGCAGCTGGAGCGGGACAGGTCCCCCTCAGCAGTACTTC.

The chain links TRBV6-5 to TRBJ1-1; maybe TRBD1 (6 bases). CDR3 length: 13 amino acids. Trimming left V 6 bases short and J 7 bases short, with 15 bases between. From germline, CDR1 is MNHEY and CDR2 SVGAGI. This chain's CDR3 is CASSRTGKGEAFF. The CDR3 bases are TGTGCCAGCAGCCGAACAGGGAAGGGTGAAGCTTTCTTT.

V and J are TRBV30 and TRBJ2-3; D remains ambiguous. CDR1 GTSNPN and CDR2 SVGIG come from the germline V gene (reference sequence). This CDR3 is built from 13 residues. The V end was cut by 0 bases, the J end by 5 bases, with 9 bases between. CDR3 residues: CAWSVTFGDTQYF. The CDR3 region has the DNA TGTGCCTGGAGTGTAACCTTCGGAGATACGCAGTATTTT.

This clone has just a few counts. CDR3 amino acids: CASRETGTGIQPQHF. The DNA for the CDR3 is TGTGCCAGCAGGGAAACCGGGACAGGGATACAGCCCCAGCATTTT. The V and J genes are TRBV6-5 and TRBJ1-5, with 9 nucleotides matching TRBD1. There are 15 residues in the CDR3. Germline CDR1 is MNHEY and CDR2 is SVGAGI. Trimming took 6 bases from V and 7 from J; bases not matched to a gene: 10.

Only a few counts were recorded for this clone. The V gene is TRBV5-5, the J gene TRBJ2-7, with 7 bases lining up with TRBD2. The V and J ends lost 2 bases and 6 bases, in that order; junction bases with no gene match: 5. Per the germline V gene, CDR1 is SGHKS and CDR2 is YYEKEE (reference sequence). The length of the CDR3 is 13 residues. The CDR3 spells CASSFDGEGEQYF. CDR3 coding DNA: TGTGCCAGCAGCTTCGATGGGGAGGGCGAGCAGTACTTC.

This chain uses TRBV30 with TRBJ2-2; D is undetermined. Germline CDR1 is GTSNPN and CDR2 is SVGIG (reference sequence). The CDR3 runs 15 residues. The V end was cut by 0 bases, the J end by 5 bases, with 13 bases between. As DNA, the CDR3 is TGTGCCTGGAGTGTACTCAGGCCCCCGACCGGGGAGCTGTTTTTT. Amino acid sequence: CAWSVLRPPTGELFF. The whole variable domain, filled in from reference TRBV30 and TRBJ2-2, reads SQTIHQWPATLVQPVGSPLSLECTVEGTSNPNLYWYRQAAGRGLQLLFYSVGIGQISSEVPQNLSASRPQDRQFILSSKKLLLSDSGFYLCAWSVLRPPTGELFFGEGSRLTVL.

This clone was recorded only once. V and J are TRBV2 and TRBJ1-2, with 12 bases lining up with TRBD1. This CDR3 region has 16 residues. The germline CDR1 and CDR2 sequences are SNHLY and FYNNEI. Germline trimming cut 6 bases from V and 4 bases from J; bases unmatched to any gene: 9. The CDR3 DNA follows: TGTGCCAGCAGGGGGACAGGGGGCCCTTCGAGCTATGGCTACACCTTC. Translated: CASRGTGGPSSYGYTF. Using reference TRBV2 and TRBJ1-2 for the parts outside the CDR3, the full variable domain is EPEVTQTPSHQVTQMGQEVILRCVPISNHLYFYWYRQILGQKVEFLVSFYNNEISEKSEIFDDQFSVERPDGSNFTLKIRSTKLEDSAMYFCASRGTGGPSSYGYTFGSGTRLTVV.